Sequencing of this T cell receptor beta chain was carried out in a study of CD8+ T cells in alopecia areata. Background on the study: For 6 to 18 months, tofacitinib was taken, and 6 months off drug followed. Points from the study as a whole: Tofacitinib yielded significantly lower scalp clonality and fewer expanded CD8+ clones among the top 100.

The CDR3 consists of 14 residues. Germline CDR1 reads LGHNA; CDR2 reads YSLEER. V dropped 0 bases and J dropped 6 bases, with 6 bases sitting between them. Sequencing relied on a cDNA template that was reverse transcribed from extracted RNA. Assay: immunoSEQ multiplex PCR; the TCRdb copy retains only in-frame clones and omits some. In the table there are about 200,000 clones, approximately 56% of which are singletons. As concerns this clone: Antigen unknown.

Treatment in this sample: oral pan-JAK inhibitor, 5-10 mg twice daily. PBMCs served as the source from which CD4+ and CD8+ T cells were sorted. The chain links TRBV4-3 to TRBJ1-6; D is undetermined. The clonotype comes from a human donor with alopecia areata. Source: CD4+ T cells sorted from blood, taken at week 4, from a patient treated with tofacitinib. The DNA of the CDR3 is TGCGCCAGCAGCCAAGAAACAAGTAATTCACCCCTCCACTTT. Its translation: CASSQETSNSPLHF.